This T cell receptor beta chain was observed in a study of a mutant IDH1 vaccine in newly diagnosed glioma. Study context: The earlier regimen, radiotherapy, temozolomide, or both, was most often both. At week 47 came visit V13, while visit V12 had come at week 35.

Stated time point: week 47, end of study. Mutant IDH1 20-mer peptide, at 300 ug, made up each vaccine dose, with topical imiquimod. Diagnosis in the donors showed new WHO grade 3 or 4 astrocytomas that were IDH1-mutant and ATRX-lost. Findings and limits, study-wide: Changes in top peripheral clonotypes did not appear linked to pseudoprogression.

This clone was seen once. Its antigen is unknown. The V gene's germline CDR1 is SGHDN and CDR2 FVKESK. The CDR3 length is 14 residues. The trim removed 4 bases at V and 4 bases at J, leaving 3 bases unmatched. Libraries were prepared by immunoSEQ multiplex PCR; TCRdb keeps only in-frame clonotypes and omits some of them. The sample lists 75,000 to 95,000 clones; just under 90% were seen once. The sample consisted of PBMCs, taken from a glioma patient whose treatment included an IDH1 peptide vaccine. The source is a woman between 50 and 59 years old with glioma. V usage is TRBV14 and J usage is TRBJ2-7; 11 bases map to TRBD2. The CDR3 DNA sequence: TGTGCCAGCAGCCGTCTAGCGGGGGGTTACGAGCAGTACTTC. The encoded protein is CASSRLAGGYEQYF.